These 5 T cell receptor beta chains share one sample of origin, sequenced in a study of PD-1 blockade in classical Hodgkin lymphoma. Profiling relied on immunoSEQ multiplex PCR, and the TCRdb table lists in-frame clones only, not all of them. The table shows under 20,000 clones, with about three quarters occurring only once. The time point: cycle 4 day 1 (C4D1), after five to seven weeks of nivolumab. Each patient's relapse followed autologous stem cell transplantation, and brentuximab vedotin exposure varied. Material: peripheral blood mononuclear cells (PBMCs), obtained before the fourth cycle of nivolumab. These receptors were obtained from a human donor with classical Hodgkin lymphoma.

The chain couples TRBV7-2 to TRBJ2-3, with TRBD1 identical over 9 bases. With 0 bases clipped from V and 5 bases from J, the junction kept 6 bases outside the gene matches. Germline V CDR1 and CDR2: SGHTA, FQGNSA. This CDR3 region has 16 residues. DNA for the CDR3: TGTGCCAGCAGCTTAGCAGGGACAGGGAAACGAGATACGCAGTATTTT. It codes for CASSLAGTGKRDTQYF. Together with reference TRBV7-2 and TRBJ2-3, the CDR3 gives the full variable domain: GAGVSQSPSNKVTEKGKDVELRCDPISGHTALYWYRQSLGQGLEFLIYFQGNSAPDKSGLPSDRFSAERTGGSVSTLTIQRTQQEDSAVYLCASSLAGTGKRDTQYFGPGTRLTVL.

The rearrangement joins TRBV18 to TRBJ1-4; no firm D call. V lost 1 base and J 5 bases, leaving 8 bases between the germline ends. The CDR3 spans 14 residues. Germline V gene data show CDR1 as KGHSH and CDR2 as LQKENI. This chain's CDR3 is CASSPRAMNEKLFF. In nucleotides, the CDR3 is TGTGCCAGCTCACCACGGGCCATGAATGAAAAACTGTTTTTT.

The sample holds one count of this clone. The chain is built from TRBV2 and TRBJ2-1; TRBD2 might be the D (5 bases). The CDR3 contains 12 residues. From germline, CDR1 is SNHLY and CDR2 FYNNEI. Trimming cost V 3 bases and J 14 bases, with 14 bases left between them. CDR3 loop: CASSEIRTAEFF. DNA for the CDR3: TGTGCCAGCAGTGAGATACGGACTGCCGAGTTCTTC.

Here the CDR3 DNA reads TGTGCCAGCAGCCCCGGGACAGGGTTGGGGGAGCAGTACTTC. Its protein product is CASSPGTGLGEQYF. The rearrangement links TRBV7-3 to TRBJ2-7; 9 bases map to TRBD1. Germline values: CDR1 SGHTA, CDR2 FQGTGA. Losses at the gene ends were 5 bases for V and 7 bases for J; bases not matched to a gene: 9. The CDR3 has 14 amino acids.

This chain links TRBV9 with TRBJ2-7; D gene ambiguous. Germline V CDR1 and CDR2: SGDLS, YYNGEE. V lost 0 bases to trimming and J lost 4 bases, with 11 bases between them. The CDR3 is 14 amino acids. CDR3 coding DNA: TGTGCCAGCAGCGTAGGGGGATCGGCTTACGAGCAGTACTTC. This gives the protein CASSVGGSAYEQYF.